Sequencing of this T cell receptor beta chain was carried out in a study of cytomegalovirus exposure and HLA in healthy donors. Comments on this clone: Antigen unknown.

Libraries were prepared by immunoSEQ multiplex PCR; TCRdb keeps only in-frame clonotypes and omits some of them. The data contain 300,000 to 400,000 clones, approximately 88% of them singletons. Whole-study findings and limits: Overall, around 160 TCR beta chains were annotated as cytomegalovirus-associated. A subsequent analysis found that TCR clusters from the first cohort also tended to co-occur in the 120 validation repertoires, with around 94% of cluster scores above 0. Researchers reported that a few CMV-associated chains were confirmed in vitro as CMV antigen-specific.

The donors were members of the validation cohort, which comprised 90 to 150 subjects and was separate from the first cohort of roughly 700 subjects. Specimen: PBMCs. This sequence originates from a man aged 25-40 years in good health and CMV-seronegative.

CDR3 residues: CASSPAGTPTDTQYF. As DNA, the CDR3 is TGTGCCAGCAGCCCCGCCGGGACACCTACAGATACGCAGTATTTT. This sequence joins TRBV11-2 and TRBJ2-3; tentatively, D is TRBD1 (6 bases). The V end lost 5 bases, the J end lost 3 bases, and 15 bases lay between the germline ends. In germline, CDR1 is SGHAT, CDR2 FQNNGV. CDR3 length equals 15 residues. Based on the CDR3 plus reference TRBV11-2 and TRBJ2-3, the full variable domain is EAGVAQSPRYKIIEKRQSVAFWCNPISGHATLYWYQQILGQGPKLLIQFQNNGVVDDSQLPKDRFSAERLKGVDSTLKIQPAKLEDSAVYLCASSPAGTPTDTQYFGPGTRLTVL.